This is a list of T cell receptor beta chains from one sample in a study of T cells after yellow fever vaccination. TCRdb ran MiXCR on the 5' RACE reads and lists one entry per CDR3 protein. The sample contains about 160,000 distinct CDR3 sequences, around 7.3% of which appear only once. Sequencing used CD4+ T cells sorted from PBMCs, obtained more than 4 days after the first yellow fever vaccination. The receptors originated from a man aged 18 to 30 who received the YFV17D yellow fever vaccine. CDR3s include the opening cysteine and the closing phenylalanine or tryptophan. Each record gives: J gene, clone size, D gene, V gene, CDR3 protein, CDR3 DNA. The D gene is left open where the match is weak. Size is stated for part of the rows, as once, few or many counts, or as a class when the clone is expanded.

TRBJ2-3,many,TRBD2,TRBV5-1,CASSLGLAGDADTQYF,TGCGCCAGCAGCCTTGGACTAGCGGGGGACGCAGATACGCAGTATTTT
TRBJ1-2,few,TRBD1,TRBV28,CASRDSGQGFYGYTF,TGTGCCAGCAGAGATTCGGGACAGGGTTTTTATGGCTACACCTTC
TRBJ1-1,few,TRBD1,TRBV7-9,CASDRGSTEAFF,TGTGCCAGTGACAGGGGGAGCACTGAAGCTTTCTTT
TRBJ1-5,few,TRBD1,TRBV3-1,CASSQTTGGFNQPQHF,TGTGCCAGCAGCCAGACGACAGGGGGTTTCAATCAGCCCCAGCATTTT
TRBJ1-2,many,-,TRBV5-6,CASSLGQGKWSGYTF,TGTGCCAGCAGCTTAGGGCAGGGGAAATGGAGTGGCTACACCTTC
TRBJ1-2,many,TRBD1,TRBV28,CASSFQGAGNYGYTF,TGTGCCAGCAGTTTTCAGGGGGCCGGGAACTATGGCTACACCTTC
TRBJ2-3,few,-,TRBV6-1,CASIKVPGELDTQYF,TGTGCCAGCATAAAGGTACCGGGAGAACTAGATACGCAGTATTTT
TRBJ1-2,many,-,TRBV4-1,CASSQVSGLGGYTF,TGCGCCAGCAGCCAAGTTTCAGGGCTGGGCGGCTACACCTTC
TRBJ2-7,few,TRBD2,TRBV11-2,CASSLDLGLAGIYEQYF,TGTGCCAGCAGCTTAGATCTCGGGCTAGCGGGGATCTACGAGCAGTACTTC
TRBJ1-1,many,-,TRBV5-1,CASSPPSGGTEAFF,TGCGCCAGCAGCCCTCCATCTGGGGGCACTGAAGCTTTCTTT
TRBJ2-7,many,-,TRBV30,CAWRRDGAEQYF,TGTGCCTGGAGGCGGGATGGAGCCGAGCAGTACTTC
TRBJ1-2,many,-,TRBV18,CASSPGGNYGYTF,TGTGCCAGCTCACCAGGGGGGAACTATGGCTACACCTTC
TRBJ1-3,many,-,TRBV28,CASRMSGNTIYF,TGTGCCAGCAGAATGTCTGGAAACACCATATATTTT
TRBJ2-3,few,TRBD2,TRBV12-3/TRBV12-4,CATRLAGGARTQYF,TGTGCCACCCGACTAGCGGGGGGCGCTCGGACGCAGTATTTT
TRBJ2-3,-,-,TRBV18,CASSPTSENTQYF,TGTGCCAGCTCACCAACAAGTGAAAATACGCAGTATTTT
TRBJ2-7,many,-,TRBV12-3/TRBV12-4,CASSLPRGEQYF,TGTGCCAGCAGTCTCCCCCGTGGCGAGCAGTACTTC
TRBJ2-6,many,-,TRBV12-3/TRBV12-4,CASSLDPGTGANVLTF,TGTGCCAGCAGTTTAGACCCAGGGACTGGGGCCAACGTCCTGACTTTC
TRBJ2-1,many,-,TRBV15,CATSLASANEQFF,TGTGCCACCAGCCTAGCCAGTGCGAATGAGCAGTTCTTC
TRBJ2-1,many,-,TRBV6-5,CASSSGHYSYNEQFF,TGTGCCAGCAGTTCGGGACACTACTCCTACAATGAGCAGTTCTTC
TRBJ1-3,-,TRBD1,TRBV3-1,CASSQVQGGNTIYF,TGTGCCAGCAGCCAAGTACAGGGGGGGAACACCATATATTTT
TRBJ2-7,-,-,TRBV9,CASSVGTFSYEQYF,TGTGCCAGCAGCGTAGGTACCTTCTCCTACGAGCAGTACTTC